This T cell receptor (beta chain) came from a study of shared clonotypes between healthy human individuals. About the research overall: Donor composition was a couple of women and a few men, aged 18 to 49. Each donor contributed plates that comprised three CD4 naive, three CD4 memory, two CD8 naive and one CD8 memory. Study-wide results and caveats: On the whole, naive subsets had larger estimated richness than memory subsets had.

As regards this clone: Its antigen is unidentified.

Libraries were prepared by immunoSEQ multiplex PCR; TCRdb keeps only in-frame clonotypes and omits some of them. This table has about 2 million clones, about 95% appearing once. CD45RO-negative cells were positively selected for CCR7, leaving out terminally differentiated effector memory CD45RA+ cells. Donors included only healthy HIV-negative adults lacking recent acute infections or vaccinations. V was cut by 3 bases and J by 7 bases, with 13 bases left in between. Germline values: CDR1 MDHEN, CDR2 SYDVKM. This CDR3 comprises 13 residues. The source of this sequence is a young man in good health. The chain employs TRBV28 and TRBJ2-7, with D possibly being TRBD1 (6 bases). The source material was naive CD8+ T cells sorted from blood. CDR3 region: CASSFRLGGEQYF. The CDR3 nucleotides are TGTGCCAGCAGTTTCCGCCTAGGGGGTGAGCAGTACTTC.